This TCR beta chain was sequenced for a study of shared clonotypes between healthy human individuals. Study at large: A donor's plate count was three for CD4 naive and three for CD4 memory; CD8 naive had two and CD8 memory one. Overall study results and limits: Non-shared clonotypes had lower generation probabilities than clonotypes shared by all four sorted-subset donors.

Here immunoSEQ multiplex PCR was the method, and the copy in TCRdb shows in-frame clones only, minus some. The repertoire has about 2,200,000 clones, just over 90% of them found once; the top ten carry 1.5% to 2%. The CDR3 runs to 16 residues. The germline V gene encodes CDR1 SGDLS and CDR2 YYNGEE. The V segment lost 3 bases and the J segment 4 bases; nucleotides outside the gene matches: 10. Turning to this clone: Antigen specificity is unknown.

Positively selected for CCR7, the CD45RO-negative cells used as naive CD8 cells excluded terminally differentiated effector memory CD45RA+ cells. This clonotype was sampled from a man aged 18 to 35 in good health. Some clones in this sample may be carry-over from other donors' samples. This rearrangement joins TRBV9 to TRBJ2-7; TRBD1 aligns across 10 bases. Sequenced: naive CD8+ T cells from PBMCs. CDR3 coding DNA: TGTGCCAGCAGCGAGGGGGCCGGGACAGGGGTATACGAGCAGTACTTC. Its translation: CASSEGAGTGVYEQYF.